This T cell receptor beta chain is drawn from a study of CD8 T cells in ankylosing spondylitis (dated by TCRdb to 2016 to 2017). Study-wide context: T cell receptor beta repertoires were profiled in healthy donors and ankylosing spondylitis patients so that disease-linked TCR variants could be found. The full study cohort comprised 25 or so ankylosing spondylitis patients and roughly 110 healthy donors. Samples of peripheral blood were taken, and for ankylosing spondylitis patients, synovial fluid was collected as well. The paper's findings and limits, for the study overall: In peripheral blood, the disease-linked clones were found at relatively low frequencies and had a CD8+ phenotype. Some of the motif variants had been reported before in the synovial fluid and blood of reactive arthritis patients, a finding that suggests common disease-initiation mechanisms. A TCR beta motif made up of several highly homologous amino acid variants appeared to be characteristic of blood from ankylosing spondylitis patients. The disease-linked clones were reported as significantly enriched in matched synovial fluid samples from ankylosing spondylitis patients.

Reading from cysteine to phenylalanine, the CDR3 counts 16 amino acids. Only CDR3 DNA is held: 48 bases, read in frame from base 1. Here V drops 2 bases and J drops 6 bases, and the junction holds 9 bases not matched to any gene. With respect to this clonotype: The target of this receptor is not known. No per-base quality is available; no much larger clone lies one base away.

Data came from an Illumina MiSeq. Quantitative 5'-RACE with molecular barcodes was used to prepare TCR beta libraries. Concerning the study's data processing: To identify disease-linked TCR variants, a new computational method was used, one built on a probabilistic model of VDJ rearrangement. TCRdb redid the processing of the public reads, applying fastp at Q25 and MiXCR, and retained in-frame beta chains. Under each unique CDR3 protein, matching rows form one entry showing the most common genes and DNA. TCRdb's processing, not the study's, gives the V and J calls here. Counted in this sample were over 25,000 distinct CDR3 sequences; 14% of them appeared once. The top ten clonotypes cover more than 30% of the sample.

The rearrangement combines TRBV12-3 or TRBV12-4 with TRBJ2-1; 8 nucleotides in the junction match TRBD2. This sequence was found in a male donor with ankylosing spondylitis or in good health (not recorded which). The source material was blood. The DNA sequence is given as TGTGCCAGCAGTTTATATGCGGGGGGAAAACTCAATGAGCAGTTCTTC. Translation gives CASSLYAGGKLNEQFF.